Sequencing of this T cell receptor (beta chain) was carried out in a study of blood T cells in healthy people across ages (dated by TCRdb to 2013 to 2016). Regarding the complete study: In model experiments, template switching captured about one uniquely barcoded TCR beta cDNA molecule for every two T cells. Two additional independent replicas of 1 million unique cDNA reads from the same blood draw were analyzed for two donors (one aged 18 to 30 and one aged 80 or older). Donors were grouped into four age groups: young (average 16 years), middle-aged (roughly 37), aged (over 55) and long-lived (just over 80). To avoid experimental bias, donors of different ages were randomly spread across the sequencing lanes. The study measured age-related changes in TCR beta repertoire diversity using deep sequencing normalized with unique cDNA molecular identifiers. What the research found in general, with its limitations: Because donor CMV infection status was unknown, age-related changes in expanded clonotypes were potentially confounded. Total diversity estimates from one million sequenced T cells were considered lower bounds and underestimates. Conclusive comparison of naive and antigen-experienced compartments was prevented by the profiling of bulk unsorted PBMCs. Observed TCR beta diversity per million T cells fell roughly linearly with age, and a significant reduction was already apparent by age around 40. Compared with the aged group, more naive CD4+ T cells, fewer expanded clones and increased TCR diversity were shown by the long-lived group, suggesting age selection. The percentage of naive T cells measured by flow cytometry correlated strongly with observed TCR beta diversity.

The donors were 40 or so Caucasian individuals from Russia, aged roughly 6 to 100 years, who were systemically healthy. Approximately 9.7 milliliters of peripheral blood were drawn from each donor into EDTA-treated Vacutainer tubes. Ficoll-Paque density-gradient centrifugation was used to isolate PBMCs, with at least 6 million per sample. Total RNA, at least 6 micrograms per sample, was extracted from PBMCs with Trizol reagent. For every donor, an aliquot of PBMCs went through flow cytometry to measure the percentages of naive CD45RAhigh/CD27high T cells. From a lookup of the germline V gene (reference sequence), CDR1 and CDR2 are LGHDT and YNNKEL. Counted from cysteine to phenylalanine, this CDR3 has 12 amino acids. The CDR3 DNA has 36 bases and is translated from base 1. Trimming takes 4 bases from V and 5 bases from J, and the germline ends sit 8 bases apart. The table lists this clonotype with many counts. This clone's antigen is unknown. The sample holds no much larger clone one base away, and base qualities are not on file.

Library preparation was by 5' RACE. TCRdb records Illumina HiSeq 2500 as the sequencer. A second PCR of roughly 6 to 12 cycles was run with a J-beta primer mix and a sample-barcoded 5' primer. Each TCR beta cDNA molecule received a unique molecular identifier from a template-switch 5' adaptor carrying 12 random nucleotides. Each sample yielded at least 3 million CDR3-containing paired-end reads. First-strand cDNA was synthesized from all RNA with the Mint cDNA synthesis kit, primed by a TRBC-specific oligonucleotide. Following uracil-DNA glycosylase treatment, a first 18-cycle PCR with universal primers M1SS and BC2_uni_R was performed on all cDNA. The original methods were these. Each sample was normalized by randomly selecting 1 million high-quality reads, each carrying a distinct molecular identifier. Instead of being binned into consensus sequences, reads with shared molecular identifiers were discarded. MiTCR, run with a Q25 quality threshold and the strictest error-elimination algorithm, handled CDR3 identification, clonotype clustering and error correction. A nonparametric unseen species model with Euler transformation was used to estimate a lower bound on total TCR beta diversity. TCRdb reran the public reads through fastp at Q25 and MiXCR, keeping productive beta chains. Rows are combined by CDR3 protein, so each entry shows the most common genes and DNA. TCRdb's processing, not the study's, gives the V and J calls here. This sample lists roughly 700,000 distinct CDR3 sequences; 32% were detected once. 15% of the sample goes to the ten largest clones.

The chain employs TRBV3-1 and TRBJ1-2; the D gene is possibly TRBD1, with 5 bases matching. This TCR was sampled from a woman older than 75 in good health. Donor details come from another sample of the same person, matched by shared clones. The sequencing sample was made of blood. For the CDR3, the sequence is CASSRGVYGYTF. The DNA reads TGTGCCAGCAGCCGAGGGGTATATGGCTACACCTTC.